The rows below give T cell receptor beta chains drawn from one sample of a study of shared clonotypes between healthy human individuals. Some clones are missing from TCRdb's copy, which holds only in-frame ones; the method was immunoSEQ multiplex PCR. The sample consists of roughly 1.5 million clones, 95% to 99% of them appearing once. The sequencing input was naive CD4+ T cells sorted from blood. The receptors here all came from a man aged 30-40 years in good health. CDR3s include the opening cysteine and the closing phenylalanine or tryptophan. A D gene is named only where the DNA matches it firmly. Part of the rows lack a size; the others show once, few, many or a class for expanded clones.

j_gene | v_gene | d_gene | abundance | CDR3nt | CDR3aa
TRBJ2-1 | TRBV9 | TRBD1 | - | TGTGCCAGCAGCAGTGGACAGGTATGGTACAATGAGCAGTTCTTC | CASSSGQVWYNEQFF
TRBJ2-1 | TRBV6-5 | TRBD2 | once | TGTGCCAGCAGCTTAGGACTAGCGGGCCACAATGAGCAGTTCTTC | CASSLGLAGHNEQFF
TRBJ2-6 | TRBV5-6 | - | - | TGTGCCAGCAAATACCCGGCAGGCAACTCTGGGGCCAACGTCCTGACTTTC | CASKYPAGNSGANVLTF
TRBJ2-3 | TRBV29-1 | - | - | TGCAGCGTTACTGGAGGAGAGGACGGGCCCACAGATACGCAGTATTTT | CSVTGGEDGPTDTQYF
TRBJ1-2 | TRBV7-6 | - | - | TGTGCCAGCAGCTTAGAAGTCGGAAACTATGGCTACACCTTC | CASSLEVGNYGYTF
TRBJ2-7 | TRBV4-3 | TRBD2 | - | TGCGCCAGCAGCCAAGATGCGCGGGGGTGGGAGCAGTACTTC | CASSQDARGWEQYF
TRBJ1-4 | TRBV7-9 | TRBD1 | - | TGTGCCAGCAGCTTGGGACAGGCTAATGAAAAACTGTTTTTT | CASSLGQANEKLFF
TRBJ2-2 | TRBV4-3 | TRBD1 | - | TGCGCCAGCAGGCAGGACAGGGCCTTGAACACCGGGGAGCTGTTTTTT | CASRQDRALNTGELFF
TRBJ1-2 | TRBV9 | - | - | TGTGCCAGCAGCGTCCGGGAATCCTATGGCTACACCTTC | CASSVRESYGYTF
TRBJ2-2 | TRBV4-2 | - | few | TGTGCCAGCAACTCCGTCCCTCAGGGATACACCGGGGAGCTGTTTTTT | CASNSVPQGYTGELFF
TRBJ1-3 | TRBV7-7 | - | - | TGTGCCAGCAGCTCCCTCGAGGCCTCGCCCACCATATATTTT | CASSSLEASPTIYF
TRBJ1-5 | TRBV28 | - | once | TGTGCCAGCAGTTACCGTCCGGGGGGCAGCAATCAGCCCCAGCATTTT | CASSYRPGGSNQPQHF
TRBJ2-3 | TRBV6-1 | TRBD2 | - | TGTGCCAGCAGTGAAGGACTAGCGGGAGGGACCCGGGATACGCAGTATTTT | CASSEGLAGGTRDTQYF
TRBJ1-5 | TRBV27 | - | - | TGTGCCAGCAGTTTACGAGGACTTAATCAGCCCCAGCATTTT | CASSLRGLNQPQHF
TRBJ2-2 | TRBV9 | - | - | TGTGCCAGCAGCGTCACCCCGATAGGGGCAGGGGCCACCGGGGAGCTGTTTTTT | CASSVTPIGAGATGELFF
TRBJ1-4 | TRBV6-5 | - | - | TGTGCCAGCAGTTCGGAGCACCGAGCAAATGAAAAACTGTTTTTT | CASSSEHRANEKLFF
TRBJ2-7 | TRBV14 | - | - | TGTGCCAGCAGCGGATCCTACGAGCAGTACTTC | CASSGSYEQYF
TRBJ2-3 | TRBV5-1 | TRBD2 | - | TGCGCCAGCAGCTGGGCTAGCGGACCAGGGGATACGCAGTATTTT | CASSWASGPGDTQYF
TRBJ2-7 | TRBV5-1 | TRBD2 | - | TGCGCCAGCCGGCGGGAGTCCTACGAGCAGTACTTC | CASRRESYEQYF
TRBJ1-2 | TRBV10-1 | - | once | TGCGCCAGCAGTGAGGGACAGACTTATGGCTACACCTTC | CASSEGQTYGYTF
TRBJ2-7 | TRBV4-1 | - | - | TGCGCCAGCAGCCAAGTGGGACATAGCTCCTACGAGCAGTACTTC | CASSQVGHSSYEQYF
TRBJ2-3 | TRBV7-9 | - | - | TGTGCCAGCAGCTTAGCCAGGGCAGATACGCAGTATTTT | CASSLARADTQYF